This note documents a single T cell receptor beta chain sequence. This clonotype appeared a few times. The antigen it binds to is not known. No much larger clone is present one base from it, and per-base qualities are unavailable. The sample belongs to a study of human T cells and chemical hapten exposure (dated by TCRdb to the early 2020s). About the investigation overall: Libraries were pooled for sequencing, and variation in per-sample TCR yields was attributed mainly to small differences in library volumes within the pool. Peripheral blood TCR repertoire changes were tracked in vivo in alopecia patients during primary and secondary sensitization to the hapten diphenylcyclopropenone (DPC). Both TCR alpha and TCR beta chains were sequenced from each blood RNA sample.

The label giving this sample's time point can be read as: healthy volunteer bleed at 2 weeks. Total RNA was isolated from unfractionated whole blood collected in Tempus Blood RNA tubes. About five healthy volunteers served as TCR sequencing controls and were bled at day 0, 2 weeks and 6 weeks. In the germline V gene, CDR1 corresponds to SQVTM and CDR2 to ANQGSEA. From the cysteine up to the phenylalanine, the CDR3 has a length of 12 residues. Solely the CDR3 DNA is kept, with 36 bases framed from the first base. The V end loses 3 bases and the J end loses 2 bases, and a stretch of 6 bases separates them. The library relied on RACE. The run used a NextSeq 500. Library preparation attached unique molecular identifiers to individual cDNA molecules for quantitative, reproducible TCR counting. The authors' pipeline ran thus. The median number of TCRs per sample was roughly 100,000, ranging from roughly 20,000 to 700,000. The Decombinator software suite was used to annotate the V, J and CDR3 of the TCR reads. To make PS versus PT1 abundance plots, every sample was subsampled to the same number of TCRs (28,000). Expanded TCRs were defined as absent before sensitization and observed at least eight times at the 2-week time point. TCRdb handled the public reads itself, with Q25 trimming in fastp and clone calling in MiXCR, and kept productive beta chains. Entries are consolidated by CDR3 protein sequence, retaining the most common genes and DNA. The V and J calls were determined by TCRdb, not by the authors. This sample holds some 90,000 distinct CDR3 sequences; approximately 9.7% were observed only once. Jointly, the top ten make up about 3% of the sample.

Study-wide findings and limitations: The number of TCRs above 1 in 1000 frequency did not change with DPC sensitization; there was no evidence of global repertoire structure alterations. After repeated subsampling, changes were observed in the strength of the expansion versus patch-test correlation and in the threshold at which the correlation became significant.

This chain is built from TRBV29-1 and TRBJ2-3; there is no confident call for the D gene. The sample consisted of whole blood. This receptor was taken from a female donor in good health. Some clones in this sample may be carry-over from other donors' samples. The base sequence is TGCAGCGTTGAGTTAGTCACAGATACGCAGTATTTT. Its protein is CSVELVTDTQYF.